These 3 T cell receptor beta chains came from one sample sequenced in a study of cytomegalovirus exposure and HLA in healthy donors. Use of 60 Vbeta and 13 Jbeta primers characterized the PCR. Libraries were prepared by immunoSEQ multiplex PCR; TCRdb keeps only in-frame clonotypes and omits some of them. The sample contains fewer than 300,000 clones, roughly 88% of which appear only once. The material sequenced was PBMCs. The receptor set was obtained from a man aged 40-49 years in good health and CMV-seropositive.

Turning to this clone: Other DNA sequences in the sample encode the same CDR3. The chain employs TRBV27 and TRBJ2-7; the D is unclear. Germline-derived CDR1 and CDR2 are MNHEY and SMNVEV (reference sequence). V was trimmed by 3 bases and J by 0 bases, leaving 6 bases between them. This CDR3 has 13 amino acids. The chain's CDR3 is CASSFSSSYEQYF. The CDR3 nucleotides read TGTGCCAGCAGTTTTTCCAGCTCCTACGAGCAGTACTTC.

This chain links TRBV5-4 with TRBJ2-5, with a possible D match to TRBD2 (5 bases). CDR1 is SGHNT and CDR2 is YYREEE in the germline V gene (reference sequence). The CDR3 sequence is 14 residues long. V was shortened by 4 bases and J by 4 bases, with 14 bases between the two germline ends. Here the CDR3 DNA reads TGTGCCAGCAGCCCGGGGATGGATGGAGAGACCCAGTACTTC. Protein sequence: CASSPGMDGETQYF.

The chain recombines TRBV12-5 with TRBJ2-2, with D possibly being TRBD1 (5 bases). The CDR3 contains 16 residues. V gave up 6 bases and J gave up 1 base, with 15 bases separating them. From germline, CDR1 is LGHNT and CDR2 FRNRAP. The CDR3 region has the DNA TGTGCTAGTGGCCTCTTTACCGGACAGAACACCGGGGAGCTGTTTTTT. This gives the protein CASGLFTGQNTGELFF. Full variable domain (missing parts from reference TRBV12-5 and TRBJ2-2): DARVTQTPRHKVTEMGQEVTMRCQPILGHNTVFWYRQTMMQGLELLAYFRNRAPLDDSGMPKDRFSAEMPDATLATLKIQPSEPRDSAVYFCASGLFTGQNTGELFFGEGSRLTVL.